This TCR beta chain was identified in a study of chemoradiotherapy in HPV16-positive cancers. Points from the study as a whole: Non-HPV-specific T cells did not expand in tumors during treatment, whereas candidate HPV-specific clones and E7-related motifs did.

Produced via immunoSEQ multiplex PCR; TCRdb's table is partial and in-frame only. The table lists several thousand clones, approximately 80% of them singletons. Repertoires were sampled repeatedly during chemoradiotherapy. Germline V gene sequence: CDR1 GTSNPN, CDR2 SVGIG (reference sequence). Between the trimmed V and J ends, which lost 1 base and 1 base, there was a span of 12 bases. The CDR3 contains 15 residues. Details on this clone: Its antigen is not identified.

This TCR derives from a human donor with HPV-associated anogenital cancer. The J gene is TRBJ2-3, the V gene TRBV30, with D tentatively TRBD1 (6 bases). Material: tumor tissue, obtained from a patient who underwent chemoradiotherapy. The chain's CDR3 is CAWSEPGHGTDTQYF. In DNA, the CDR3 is TGTGCCTGGAGTGAACCGGGACACGGCACAGATACGCAGTATTTT.